This T cell receptor beta chain was documented in a study of blood T cell repertoires in COVID-19. Assignment of participants to cohorts was predicated upon participant-reported clinical history. Assay used: immunoSEQ multiplex PCR; TCRdb lists only in-frame clones, some missing. The repertoire holds about 200,000 clones, with 83% as singletons. The CDR3 extends over 11 amino acids. The germline CDR1 and CDR2 sequences are MNHEY and SVGEGT. Trimming took off 5 bases at V and 13 bases at J, with 14 bases between the two ends. The sample holds one count of this clone. The TCR comes from a woman in her 50s who had been exposed to COVID-19. The chain uses TRBV6-2 or TRBV6-3 and TRBJ1-2; D remains unclear. Sequenced sample: PBMCs or T cells enriched from blood (not recorded which). CDR3 protein: CASSPAAGITF. The CDR3 nucleotides are TGTGCCAGCAGTCCCGCAGCGGGTATCACCTTC.